This record concerns one TCR beta chain sequence. This sample stems from a study of blood T cells in healthy people across ages. This CDR3 spans 15 amino acids. Trimming took 1 base from V and 2 from J, leaving 9 bases between them. Germline CDR1 and CDR2: SGHAT and FQNNGV. PCR was performed a second time for about 7 to 11 cycles using a sample-barcoded 5' primer and a J-beta primer mix. One entry per CDR3 protein results from TCRdb running MiXCR on the 5' RACE reads. The data contain approximately 1.5 million distinct CDR3 sequences, 30% to 35% of them singletons. The rearrangement uses TRBV11-2 and TRBJ1-5; D is undetermined. This clonotype was sampled from a young woman in good health. The sample comprised blood. CDR3 amino acids: CASSLVRQGNQPQHF. The CDR3 DNA reads as TGTGCCAGCAGCTTAGTAAGGCAGGGCAATCAGCCCCAGCATTTT.